The text below deals with one T cell receptor (beta chain). The antigen is undetermined. The PCR made use of 60 Vbeta and 13 Jbeta primers. Assay: immunoSEQ multiplex PCR; the TCRdb copy retains only in-frame clones and omits some. The sample records approximately 130,000 clones, around 71% being singletons. This entry belongs to a study of cytomegalovirus exposure and HLA in healthy donors. Study-wide points: For most subjects, TCR beta sequences were reported to predict HLA-A and HLA-B alleles with accuracy.

From germline, CDR1 is SGHTA and CDR2 FQGNSA. The CDR3 spans 14 residues. V shed 6 bases, J shed 2 bases, and the junction held 3 bases outside the gene matches. The TCR originated in a woman aged 55-75 years in good health and CMV-seropositive. Material: PBMCs. The chain joins TRBV7-2 to TRBJ2-2; 7 bases fit TRBD2. DNA of the CDR3: TGTGCCAGCAGGTGGGGGGGAAACACCGGGGAGCTGTTTTTT. It specifies CASRWGGNTGELFF.